This TCR beta chain was obtained from a study of PD-1 blockade in classical Hodgkin lymphoma. Sequencing used immunoSEQ multiplex PCR; TCRdb keeps in-frame clones, though not all of them. Here the sample spans 11,000 to 15,000 clones, 60% to 80% being singletons. The germline V gene encodes CDR1 KGHSH and CDR2 LQKENI. The CDR3 spans 15 residues. The trim removed 3 bases at V and 2 bases at J, leaving 6 bases unmatched. No patient escaped relapse after autologous stem cell transplantation, and brentuximab vedotin exposure varied. The sequencing used peripheral blood mononuclear cells (PBMCs), collected before the second cycle of nivolumab. The sequence derives from a human donor with classical Hodgkin lymphoma. The chain joins TRBV18 to TRBJ1-2, with TRBD1 identical over 7 bases. The CDR3 nucleotides are TGTGCCAGCTCACCGGCGCAGGGGGGAAACTATGGCTACACCTTC. The encoded protein is CASSPAQGGNYGYTF.